The clone carrying this T cell receptor (beta chain) was counted many times. The antigen is unknown. The junction had 7 bases not matched to a gene; V was cut back by 4 bases and J by 7 bases. This CDR3 has 15 residues. Germline loops: CDR1 SGHTA, CDR2 FQGTGA. Through a sample-barcoded 5' primer and a J-beta primer mix, a second PCR was run for about 6 to 12 cycles. Sequencing of every sample gave 2.5 million or more CDR3-containing paired-end reads. A single record per CDR3 protein comes from TCRdb applying MiXCR to the 5' RACE reads. The sample contains roughly 1.9 million distinct CDR3 sequences, 35% to 50% of which appear only once. This specimen belongs to a study of blood T cells in healthy people across ages. Overall study context: There was about one barcoded beta molecule captured by template switching per two T cells.

Study findings and constraints: Because donor CMV status was unknown, expanded clonotype changes were possibly confounded. In long-lived donors, naive CD4+ cell counts and diversity exceeded those of aged donors.

The origin of this receptor is a human donor in good health. Sample: blood. V usage is TRBV7-3 and J usage is TRBJ2-1; 10 bases fit TRBD2. Written as DNA, the CDR3 is TGTGCCAGCAGCTCCTGGACTAGCGGTGATAATGAGCAGTTCTTC. The encoded protein is CASSSWTSGDNEQFF. The full variable domain, rest sourced from reference TRBV7-3 and TRBJ2-1, is GAGVSQTPSNKVTEKGKYVELRCDPISGHTALYWYRQSLGQGPEFLIYFQGTGAADDSGLPNDRFFAVRPEGSVSTLKIQRTERGDSAVYLCASSSWTSGDNEQFFGPGTRLTVL.